This T cell receptor (beta chain) was documented in a study of technical replicates of blood from a handful of donors. The data were produced by immunoSEQ multiplex PCR, yet TCRdb's version contains in-frame clones alone and is incomplete. This table holds about 84,000 clones, around 93% found once. The source material was T cells isolated from PBMCs. The TCR was taken from a human donor in good health.

The CDR3 region is CASSILHRGQGAYEQYF. CDR3 bases: TGTGCCAGTAGTATTCTTCACCGGGGACAGGGTGCGTACGAGCAGTACTTC. The chain recombines TRBV19 with TRBJ2-7; 9 nucleotides line up with TRBD1. Unmatched junction bases numbered 13, after V lost 3 bases and J lost 4 bases. Germline CDR1 is LNHDA and CDR2 is SQIVND (reference sequence). The CDR3 contains 17 residues.